The text below deals with one TCR beta chain. This sample stems from a study of response to subunit inactivated influenza vaccine. Via MiXCR, TCRdb re-called the RT-PCR reads, giving one row per CDR3 protein. The table includes just under 550,000 distinct CDR3 sequences, roughly 25% detected once. Trimming shortened V by 4 bases and J by 15 bases, and 22 bases separated the two germline ends. The CDR3 runs to 13 residues. Germline values: CDR1 DFQATT, CDR2 SNEGSKA (reference sequence). These same data were also listed under a study on T cells expressing NK-cell markers. That work states: TCR beta libraries carry UMIs added by 5'RACE template switching. The TCR beta repertoires originated in sorted CD3+CD56+NKG2C+, CD3+CD56+NKG2C- and CD3+CD56-NKG2C+ T cells. Seropositivity for HCMV was found in seven of the eight sequenced donors, with one seronegative. For a handful of donors, the dominant NKG2C+ clonotypes made up roughly 1.0-8% of their CD8+ T cells. Evidence did not settle whether expanded NKG2C+ T cell clones targeted HCMV.

V gene TRBV20-1 combines with J gene TRBJ2-1, with D possibly matching TRBD1 (6 bases). Material: CD4+ T cells sorted from PBMCs, obtained less than 13 days after vaccination. This sequence originates from a man aged 50-60 years who received an inactivated influenza vaccine. The CDR3 spells CSATGTTNPTVFF. CDR3 sequence (DNA): TGCAGTGCTACCGGGACAACCAATCCAACGGTGTTCTTC.